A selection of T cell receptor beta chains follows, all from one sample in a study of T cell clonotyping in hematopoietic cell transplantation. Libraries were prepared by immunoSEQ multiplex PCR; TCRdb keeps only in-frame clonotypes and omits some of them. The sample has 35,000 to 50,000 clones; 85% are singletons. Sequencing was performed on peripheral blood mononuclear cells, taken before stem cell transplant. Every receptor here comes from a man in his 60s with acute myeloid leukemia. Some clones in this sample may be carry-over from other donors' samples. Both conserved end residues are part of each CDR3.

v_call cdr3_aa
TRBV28 CASSLIKGQGHQPQHF
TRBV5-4 CASSGTGWNGYTF
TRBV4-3 CASSSDWGQPQHF
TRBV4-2 CASSQGGRGDSPLHF
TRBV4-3 CASSSTLNTEAFF
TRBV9 CASSVTGPRDTEAFF
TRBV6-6 CASSPQGTRGNQPQHF
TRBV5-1 CASSPLPKGGSPLHF
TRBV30 CAWSEFWDSMNTEAFF
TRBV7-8 CASSQRDGTDTQYF
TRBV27 CASTNRGRNSPLHF
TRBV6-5 CASSDHTNEAFF
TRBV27 CASSSTPFSEQYF
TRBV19 CASIAQAGAVYGYTF
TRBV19 CATQGPGMNTEAFF
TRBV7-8 CASSLGVAGPNTIYF
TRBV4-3 CASSQEHGEQYF
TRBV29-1 CSVEDGTGTYGETQYF
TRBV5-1 CASSDGQALRQYF
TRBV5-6 CASSRRGSPISYTF
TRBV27 CASSYPPFGELFF
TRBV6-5 CASSYSGRHGYTF
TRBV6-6 CASSYRIPYNEQFF
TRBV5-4 CASSPGQISPLHF
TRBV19 CASREDAANYGYTF
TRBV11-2 CASSLVNLGRYGYTF
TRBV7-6 CASSTLTGANVLTF
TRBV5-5 CASSLMDVPLDGYTF
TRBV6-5 CASSSVGGFGANVLTF
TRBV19 CASSTSGDHEQYF
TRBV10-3 CAISEQGRGKGSYEQYF
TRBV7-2 CASSFGTDYGYTF
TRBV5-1 CASSLGGVNGGYEQYF
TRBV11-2 CASRVGTGDEQYF
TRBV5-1 CASSPGEMNTEAFF
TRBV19 CASSLGTAFTDTQYF
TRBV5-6 CASSFLGDWQYF
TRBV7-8 CASSLFSYEQYF
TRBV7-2 CASSFRGIGTDTQYF
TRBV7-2 CASSSGPSTYEQYF
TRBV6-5 CASSFGQGNQPQHF
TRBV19 CASSMGGAPNEKLFF
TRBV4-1 CASSQDDRGNTEAFF
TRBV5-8 CASSVTGYEQYF
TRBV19 CASSRQALETQYF
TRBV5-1 CASSLEGQAPQYF
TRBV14 CASSREGQHYGYTF
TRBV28 CASSLFPGWQGYTF
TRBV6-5 CASSVTGANVLTF
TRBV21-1 CASSKARRDRDNQPQHF
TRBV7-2 CASSLGSQGLSTQYF
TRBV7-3 CASSRGPAEGYTF
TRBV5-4 CASSYGYTGELFF
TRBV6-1 CASSSPDRGNYGYTF